This T cell receptor (beta chain) emerged from a study of cytomegalovirus exposure and HLA in healthy donors. Samples came from healthy bone marrow donors. PCR involved 60 Vbeta and 13 Jbeta primers. Assay: immunoSEQ multiplex PCR; the TCRdb copy retains only in-frame clones and omits some. Among about 92,000 clones listed, 65% to 85% were seen once. The CDR3 runs to 15 residues. V was cut by 2 bases and J by 8 bases, with 18 bases left in between. CDR1 and CDR2 (germline): GTSNPN, SVGIG (reference sequence). The clonotype was recovered from a man aged 18 to 29 in good health and CMV-seronegative. The source material was PBMCs. This chain connects TRBV30 to TRBJ1-4; D is uncertain. CDR3 sequence: CAWSPDNSVGEKLFF. DNA of the CDR3: TGTGCCTGGAGTCCAGACAACAGTGTCGGCGAAAAACTGTTTTTT.